Listed below are T cell receptor beta chains from one sample, sequenced in a study of blood T cell repertoires in COVID-19. Using immunoSEQ multiplex PCR, the repertoire was profiled, and TCRdb retains in-frame clones only, with some absent. The sample holds tens of thousands of clones, 91% seen once. Sequencing used peripheral blood. The receptors originated from a man aged 60-69 years with acute or convalescent COVID-19. The CDR3 runs from the conserved cysteine through the conserved F or W. A D gene is named only where the DNA matches it firmly. Clone size is shown for a subset of rows, as once, few, many or a class of expanded clone.

d_call j_call clone_size v_call cdr3_nt cdr3_aa
. TRBJ1-1 . TRBV9 TGTGCCAGCAGCGCTTCGGGACTGCCGAACACTGAAGCTTTCTTT CASSASGLPNTEAFF
. TRBJ2-1 . TRBV27 TGTGCCAGCAGTTTACGGTACGCGGATACTTACAATGAGCAGTTCTTC CASSLRYADTYNEQFF
. TRBJ1-5 . TRBV12-5 TGTGCTAGTGGTTTCCAACTACAGGGCGCGGGCAATCAGCCCCAGCATTTT CASGFQLQGAGNQPQHF
. TRBJ2-7 . TRBV28 TGTGCCAGCAGTGCCACAGGGGAGGTGGGCTACGAGCAGTACTTC CASSATGEVGYEQYF
. TRBJ1-1 . TRBV6-5 TGTGCCAGCAGTTACGAATACAGGGCGAGGAACACTGAAGCTTTCTTT CASSYEYRARNTEAFF
TRBD2 TRBJ2-3 . TRBV28 TGTGCCAGCAGTCTATCCACTAGCGGAACCACAGATACGCAGTATTTT CASSLSTSGTTDTQYF
. TRBJ2-6 . TRBV2 TGTGCCAGCACTATCCAGGCCCTCTCTGGGGCCAACGTCCTGACTTTC CASTIQALSGANVLTF
TRBD1 TRBJ1-2 . TRBV4-3 TGCGCCAGCAGCCAAGCCCTAAGAGGGGGCTCTAACTATGGCTACACCTTC CASSQALRGGSNYGYTF
TRBD1 TRBJ1-5 . TRBV3-1/TRBV3-2 TGTGCCAGCAGCCAAGGGGGACAGGGAAATCAGCCCCAGCATTTT CASSQGGQGNQPQHF
. TRBJ2-5 . TRBV27 TGTGCCAGCAGTTTTAACAGCCAAGAGACCCAGTACTTC CASSFNSQETQYF
TRBD1 TRBJ2-1 . TRBV7-9 TGTGCCAGCAGCACCCTGGACAGGGTAGGCAATGAGCAGTTCTTC CASSTLDRVGNEQFF
. TRBJ1-5 . TRBV7-9 TGTGCCAGCAGCTTAGGTGACAGATACAATCAGCCCCAGCATTTT CASSLGDRYNQPQHF
TRBD1 TRBJ2-3 . TRBV19 TGTGCCAGTAGTAAAGGGACAGGGGGTAGAGATACGCAGTATTTT CASSKGTGGRDTQYF
. TRBJ1-5 . TRBV11-3 TGTGCCAGCAGCTTGAGTTCGGGACAAAGAAATCAGCCCCAGCATTTT CASSLSSGQRNQPQHF
. TRBJ2-1 . TRBV7-6 TGTGCCAGCAGCTCAGGAACCTTAGGGGGAGGGCCATACAATGAGCAGTTCTTC CASSSGTLGGGPYNEQFF
TRBD1 TRBJ1-5 . TRBV6-2/TRBV6-3 TGTGCCAGCAGTTACAGGAGGACAGGGCTGGAGCCCCAGCATTTT CASSYRRTGLEPQHF
TRBD2 TRBJ2-3 . TRBV7-8 TGTGCCAGCAGTCTCGTAGCGGGAGGTGAGGCAGATACGCAGTATTTT CASSLVAGGEADTQYF
. TRBJ1-2 . TRBV5-4 TGTGCCAGCAGCTTGGCACAGCTTAACTATGGCTACACCTTC CASSLAQLNYGYTF
. TRBJ1-5 . TRBV3-1/TRBV3-2 TGTGCCAGCAGCGAGATGGGGGGGAGCAATCAGCCCCAGCATTTT CASSEMGGSNQPQHF
. TRBJ1-5 . TRBV12-3/TRBV12-4 TGTGCCAGCCTTCAGGGTGGCAATCAGCCCCAGCATTTT CASLQGGNQPQHF
TRBD1 TRBJ1-5 . TRBV19 TGTGCCAGTAGTACAGGGACAGGGGGCCGGAGTCAGCCCCAGCATTTT CASSTGTGGRSQPQHF
. TRBJ1-1 . TRBV21-1 TGTGCCAGCCCCGGGGGGGGCCCCACTGAAGCTTTCTTT CASPGGGPTEAFF
. TRBJ2-1 . TRBV3-1/TRBV3-2 TGTGCCAGCAGCCAAGATGTTCGCTCCTACAATGAGCAGTTCTTC CASSQDVRSYNEQFF
. TRBJ1-1 . TRBV6-2/TRBV6-3 TGTGCCAGCAGTTTCCGCGGGGGAGGGACTGAAGCTTTCTTT CASSFRGGGTEAFF
TRBD2 TRBJ2-1 . TRBV3-1/TRBV3-2 TGTGCCAGCAGCCAAGAAGGCGACGGGAGGGCCTGGAATGAGCAGTTCTTC CASSQEGDGRAWNEQFF
. TRBJ1-2 once TRBV28 TGTGCCAGCAGTTCCCCGGGCAGGGCTAACTATGGCTACACCTTC CASSSPGRANYGYTF
TRBD1 TRBJ2-7 . TRBV11-3 TGTGCCAGCAGCTTAGACCCCCTACGGACAGGGGGCTTCGGGCAGTACTTC CASSLDPLRTGGFGQYF
. TRBJ2-2 . TRBV6-5 TGTGCCAGCAGCGCTTACAGGGTCACCGGGGAGCTGTTTTTT CASSAYRVTGELFF
TRBD1 TRBJ1-1 . TRBV6-2/TRBV6-3 TGTGCCAGCAGTAGACACACGGGACAGGGTTGGGACACTGAAGCTTTCTTT CASSRHTGQGWDTEAFF
TRBD2 TRBJ2-4 few TRBV6-2/TRBV6-3 TGTGCCAGCAGCCGAGGGGCGACTAGCGGGAGGGCCGGCGTTCCCAAAAACATTCAGTACTTC CASSRGATSGRAGVPKNIQYF
. TRBJ1-5 . TRBV5-1 TGCGCCAGCAGCTTGGACGGAGCCAGCAATCAGCCCCAGCATTTT CASSLDGASNQPQHF
. TRBJ1-4 . TRBV5-1 TGCGCCAGCAGCTTGACAGGGATTAATGAAAAACTGTTTTTT CASSLTGINEKLFF
TRBD2 TRBJ2-7 few TRBV18 TGTGCCAGCTCACCTGTAGCGGGAGAGTCCTACGAGCAGTACTTC CASSPVAGESYEQYF
TRBD1 TRBJ1-2 . TRBV3-1/TRBV3-2 TGTGCCAGCAGCCAAGGTGGGGGACAGGGGAACCATGGCTACACCTTC CASSQGGGQGNHGYTF
TRBD1 TRBJ1-1 . TRBV5-1 TGCGCCAGCCGTCAAGGAGGGGGCCGCATGAACACTGAAGCTTTCTTT CASRQGGGRMNTEAFF
TRBD1 TRBJ2-7 . TRBV13 TGTGCCAGCAGCACCGGACAGGCCGTCTACGAGCAGTACTTC CASSTGQAVYEQYF